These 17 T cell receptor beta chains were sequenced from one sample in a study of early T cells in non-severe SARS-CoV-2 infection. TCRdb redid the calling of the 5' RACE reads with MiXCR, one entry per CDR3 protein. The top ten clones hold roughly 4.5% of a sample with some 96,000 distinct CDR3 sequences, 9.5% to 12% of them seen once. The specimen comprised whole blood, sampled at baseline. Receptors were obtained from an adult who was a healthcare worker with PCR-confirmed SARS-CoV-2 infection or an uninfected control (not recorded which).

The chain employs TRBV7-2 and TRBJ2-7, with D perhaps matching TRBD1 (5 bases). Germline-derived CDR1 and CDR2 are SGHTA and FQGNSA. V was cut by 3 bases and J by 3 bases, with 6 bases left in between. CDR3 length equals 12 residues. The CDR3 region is CASSFDSYEQYF. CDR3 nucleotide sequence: TGTGCCAGCAGCTTCGACAGCTACGAGCAGTACTTC.

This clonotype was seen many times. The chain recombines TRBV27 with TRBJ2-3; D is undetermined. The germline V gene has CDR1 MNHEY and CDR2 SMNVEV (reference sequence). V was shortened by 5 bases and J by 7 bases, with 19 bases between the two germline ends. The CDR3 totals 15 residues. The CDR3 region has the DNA TGTGCCAGCAGTAGTCAGCTGAGGAATTCGAATACGCAGTATTTT. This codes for CASSSQLRNSNTQYF.

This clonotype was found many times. For the CDR3, the DNA is TGTGCCAGCAGCCCTCAGACTAGCGCCACGTTCGAGCAGTACTTC. Translated, it gives CASSPQTSATFEQYF. This chain connects TRBV4-2 to TRBJ2-7; 8 nucleotides agree with TRBD2. This CDR3 is 15 amino acids long. V was clipped by 4 bases and J by 6 bases; unmatched bases: 11. Germline values: CDR1 LGHNA, CDR2 YNFKEQ.

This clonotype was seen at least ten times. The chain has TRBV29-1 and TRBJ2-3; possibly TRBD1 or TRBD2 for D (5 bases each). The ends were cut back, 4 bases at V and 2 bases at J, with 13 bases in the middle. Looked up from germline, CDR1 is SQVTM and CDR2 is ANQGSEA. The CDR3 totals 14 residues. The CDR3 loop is CSVGQGRATDTQYF. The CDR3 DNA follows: TGCAGCGTTGGGCAGGGACGGGCCACAGATACGCAGTATTTT.

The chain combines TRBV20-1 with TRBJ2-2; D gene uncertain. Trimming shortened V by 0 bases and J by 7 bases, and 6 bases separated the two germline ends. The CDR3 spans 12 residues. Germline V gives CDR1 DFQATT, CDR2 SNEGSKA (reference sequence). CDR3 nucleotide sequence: TGCAGTGCTAGAGATTTCGACGGGGAGCTGTTTTTT. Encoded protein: CSARDFDGELFF.

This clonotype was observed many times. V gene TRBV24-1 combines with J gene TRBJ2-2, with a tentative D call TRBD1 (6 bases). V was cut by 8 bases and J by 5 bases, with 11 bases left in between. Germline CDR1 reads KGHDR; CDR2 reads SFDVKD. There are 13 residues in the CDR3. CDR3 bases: TGTGCCACCAAGAAACAGGGAACCGGGGAGCTGTTTTTT. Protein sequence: CATKKQGTGELFF.

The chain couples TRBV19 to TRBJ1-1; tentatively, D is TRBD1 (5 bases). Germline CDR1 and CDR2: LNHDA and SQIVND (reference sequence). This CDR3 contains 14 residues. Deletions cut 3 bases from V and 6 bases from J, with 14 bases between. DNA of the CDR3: TGTGCCAGTAGTATCACGGGGGGATTTCCTGAAGCTTTCTTT. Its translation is CASSITGGFPEAFF.

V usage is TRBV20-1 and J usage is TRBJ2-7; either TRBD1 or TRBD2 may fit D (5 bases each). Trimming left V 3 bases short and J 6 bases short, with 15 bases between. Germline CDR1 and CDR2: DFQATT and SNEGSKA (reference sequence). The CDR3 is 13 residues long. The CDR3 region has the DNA TGCAGTGCTAGGCCGGGCCTCGGGGCCGAGCAGTACTTC. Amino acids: CSARPGLGAEQYF.

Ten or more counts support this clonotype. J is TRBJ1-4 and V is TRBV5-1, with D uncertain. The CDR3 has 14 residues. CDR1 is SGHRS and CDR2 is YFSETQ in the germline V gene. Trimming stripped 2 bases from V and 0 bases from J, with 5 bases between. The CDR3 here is CASSLWATNEKLFF. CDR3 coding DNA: TGCGCCAGCAGCTTATGGGCAACTAATGAAAAACTGTTTTTT.

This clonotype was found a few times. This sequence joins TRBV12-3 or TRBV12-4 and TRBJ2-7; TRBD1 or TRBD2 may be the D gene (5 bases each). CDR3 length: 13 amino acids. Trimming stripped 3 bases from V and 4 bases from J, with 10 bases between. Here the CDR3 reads CASSLGVEYEQYF. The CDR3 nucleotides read TGTGCCAGCAGTTTGGGGGTAGAGTACGAGCAGTACTTC.

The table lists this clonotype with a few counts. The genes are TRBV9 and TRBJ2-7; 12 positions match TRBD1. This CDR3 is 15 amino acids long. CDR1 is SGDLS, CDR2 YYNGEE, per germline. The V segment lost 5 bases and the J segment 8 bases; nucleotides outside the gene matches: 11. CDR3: CASSFTGTGGWKQYF. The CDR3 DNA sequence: TGTGCCAGCAGTTTCACCGGGACAGGGGGCTGGAAGCAGTACTTC.

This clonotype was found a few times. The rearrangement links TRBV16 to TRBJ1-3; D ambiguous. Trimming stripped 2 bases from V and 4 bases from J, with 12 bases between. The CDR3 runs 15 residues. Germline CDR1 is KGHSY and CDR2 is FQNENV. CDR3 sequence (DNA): TGTGCCAGCAGCCAACGGTTGGCAGCGGGAAACACCATATATTTT. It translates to CASSQRLAAGNTIYF.

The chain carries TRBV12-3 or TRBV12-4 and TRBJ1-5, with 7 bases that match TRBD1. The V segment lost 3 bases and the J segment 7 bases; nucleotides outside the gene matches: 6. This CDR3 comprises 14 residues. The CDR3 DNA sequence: TGTGCCAGCAGTTTGCAGGGGGGAATGCAGCCCCAGCATTTT. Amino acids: CASSLQGGMQPQHF.

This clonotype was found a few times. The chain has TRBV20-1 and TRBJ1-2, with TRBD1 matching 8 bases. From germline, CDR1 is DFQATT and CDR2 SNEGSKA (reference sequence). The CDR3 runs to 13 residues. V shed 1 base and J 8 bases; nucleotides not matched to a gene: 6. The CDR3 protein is CSARVGRGRGYTF. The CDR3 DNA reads TGCAGTGCTAGAGTGGGCAGGGGGCGCGGCTACACCTTC.

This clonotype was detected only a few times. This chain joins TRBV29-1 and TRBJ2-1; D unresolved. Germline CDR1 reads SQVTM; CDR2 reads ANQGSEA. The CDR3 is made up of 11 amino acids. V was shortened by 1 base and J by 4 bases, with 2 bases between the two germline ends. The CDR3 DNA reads TGCAGCGTTGAAGTGTACAATGAGCAGTTCTTC. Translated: CSVEVYNEQFF.

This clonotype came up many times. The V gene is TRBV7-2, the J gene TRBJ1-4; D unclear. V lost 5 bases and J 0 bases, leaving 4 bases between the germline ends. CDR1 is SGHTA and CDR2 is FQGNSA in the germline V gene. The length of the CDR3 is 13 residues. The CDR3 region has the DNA TGTGCCAGCAGCCTGGCAACTAATGAAAAACTGTTTTTT. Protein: CASSLATNEKLFF.

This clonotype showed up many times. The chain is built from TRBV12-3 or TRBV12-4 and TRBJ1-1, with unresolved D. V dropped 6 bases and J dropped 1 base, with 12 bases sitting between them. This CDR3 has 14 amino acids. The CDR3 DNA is TGTGCCAGCAGCCCCCTCCGGGCGAACACTGAAGCTTTCTTT. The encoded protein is CASSPLRANTEAFF.